In this sample, the clone carrying this T cell receptor (beta chain) turned up once. TCRdb's copy holds only in-frame clones and misses some; the assay was immunoSEQ multiplex PCR. Of over 2 million clones in the sample, about nine tenths were seen once. This entry is derived from a study of shared clonotypes between healthy human individuals. Trimming took 4 bases from V and 15 from J, leaving 25 bases between them. The CDR3 is made up of 15 amino acids. Germline CDR1 reads MDHEN; CDR2 reads SYDVKM. This chain links TRBV28 with TRBJ2-1, with D hard to call. The sequence was obtained from a man aged 18 to 30 in good health. Some clones in this sample may be carry-over from other donors' samples. The sequencing input was naive CD4+ T cells from PBMCs. Subset here: CD45RA+ positively selected. CDR3 in amino acids: CASSSSDPSGMRLFF. The CDR3 nucleotides are TGTGCCAGCAGTTCCTCCGACCCCTCAGGAATGCGCCTGTTCTTC.